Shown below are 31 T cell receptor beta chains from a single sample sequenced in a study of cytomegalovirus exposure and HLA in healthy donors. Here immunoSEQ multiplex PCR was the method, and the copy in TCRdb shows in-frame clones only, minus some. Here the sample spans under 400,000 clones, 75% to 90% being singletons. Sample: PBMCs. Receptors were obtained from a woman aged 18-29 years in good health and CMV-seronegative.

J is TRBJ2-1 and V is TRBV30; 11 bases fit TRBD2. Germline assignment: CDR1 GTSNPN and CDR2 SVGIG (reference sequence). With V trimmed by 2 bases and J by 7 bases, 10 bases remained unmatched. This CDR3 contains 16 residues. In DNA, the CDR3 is TGTGCCTGGAGTCAAACCGGACTAGCGGGTAAGAATGAGCAGTTCTTC. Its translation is CAWSQTGLAGKNEQFF.

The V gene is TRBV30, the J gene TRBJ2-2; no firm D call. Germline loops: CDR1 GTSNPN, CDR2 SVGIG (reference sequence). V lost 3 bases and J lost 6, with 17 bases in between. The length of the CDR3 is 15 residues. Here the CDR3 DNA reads TGTGCCTGGAGCCGTAGCCCAGTCGGGTCCGGGGAGCTGTTTTTT. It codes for CAWSRSPVGSGELFF.

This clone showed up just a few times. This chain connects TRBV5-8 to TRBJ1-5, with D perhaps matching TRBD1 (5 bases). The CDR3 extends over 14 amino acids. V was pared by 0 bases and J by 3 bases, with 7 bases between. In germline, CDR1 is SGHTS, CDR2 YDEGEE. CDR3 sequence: CASSLGQPNQPQHF. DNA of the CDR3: TGTGCCAGCAGCTTGGGACAGCCCAATCAGCCCCAGCATTTT.

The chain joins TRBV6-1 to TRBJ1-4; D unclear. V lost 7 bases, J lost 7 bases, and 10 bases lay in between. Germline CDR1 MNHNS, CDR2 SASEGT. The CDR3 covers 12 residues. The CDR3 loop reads CASNRRGEKLFF. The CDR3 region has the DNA TGTGCCAGCAATCGACGCGGTGAAAAACTGTTTTTT.

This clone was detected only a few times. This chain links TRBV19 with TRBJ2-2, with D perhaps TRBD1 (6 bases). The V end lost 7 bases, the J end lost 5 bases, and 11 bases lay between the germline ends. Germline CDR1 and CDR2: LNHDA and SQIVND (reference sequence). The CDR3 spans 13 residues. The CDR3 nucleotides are TGTGCCAGTACCAGGGGCCAGACCGGGGAGCTGTTTTTT. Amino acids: CASTRGQTGELFF.

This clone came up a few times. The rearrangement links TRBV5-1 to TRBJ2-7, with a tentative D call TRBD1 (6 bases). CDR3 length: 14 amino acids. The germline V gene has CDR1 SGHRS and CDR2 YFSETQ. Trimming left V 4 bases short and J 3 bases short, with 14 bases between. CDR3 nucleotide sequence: TGCGCCAGCAGCCCCGGGACAAACAACTACGAGCAGTACTTC. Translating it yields CASSPGTNNYEQYF.

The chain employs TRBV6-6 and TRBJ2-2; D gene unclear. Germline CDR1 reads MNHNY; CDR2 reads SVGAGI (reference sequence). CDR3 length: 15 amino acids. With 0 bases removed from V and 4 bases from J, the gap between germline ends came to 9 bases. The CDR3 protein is CASSYSNPGTGELFF. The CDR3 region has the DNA TGTGCCAGCAGTTACTCAAATCCGGGCACCGGGGAGCTGTTTTTT.

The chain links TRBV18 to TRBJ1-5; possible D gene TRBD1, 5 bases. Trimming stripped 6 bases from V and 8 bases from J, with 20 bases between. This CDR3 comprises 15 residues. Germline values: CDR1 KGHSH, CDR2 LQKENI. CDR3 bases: TGTGCCAGCTCCCGGGTAACCGGGACTTATGAGCCCCAGCATTTT. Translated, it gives CASSRVTGTYEPQHF.

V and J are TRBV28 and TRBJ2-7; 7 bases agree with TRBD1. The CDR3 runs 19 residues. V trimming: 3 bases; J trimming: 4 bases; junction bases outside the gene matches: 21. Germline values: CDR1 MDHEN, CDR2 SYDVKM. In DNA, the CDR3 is TGTGCCAGCAGTTTCAGCTACCGGGACAGCAAACCCCATACGTACGAGCAGTACTTC. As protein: CASSFSYRDSKPHTYEQYF.

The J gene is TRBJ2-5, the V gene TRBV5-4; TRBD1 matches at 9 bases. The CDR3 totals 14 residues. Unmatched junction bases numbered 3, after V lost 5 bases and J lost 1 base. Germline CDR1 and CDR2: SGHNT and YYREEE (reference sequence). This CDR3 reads CASRTTGGQETQYF. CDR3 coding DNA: TGTGCCAGCAGGACGACAGGGGGCCAAGAGACCCAGTACTTC.

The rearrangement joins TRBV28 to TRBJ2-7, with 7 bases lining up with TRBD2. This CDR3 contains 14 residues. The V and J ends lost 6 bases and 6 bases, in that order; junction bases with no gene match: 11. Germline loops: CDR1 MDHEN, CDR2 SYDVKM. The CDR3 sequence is CASRAAGRRSEQYF. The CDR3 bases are TGTGCCAGCAGGGCCGCCGGGAGGAGGAGCGAGCAGTACTTC.

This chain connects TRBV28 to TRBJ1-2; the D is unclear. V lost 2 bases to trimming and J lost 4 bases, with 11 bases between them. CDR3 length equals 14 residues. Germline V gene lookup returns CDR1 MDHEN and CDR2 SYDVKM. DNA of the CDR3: TGTGCCAGCAGTTTAGAGGGTGTCGGCTATGGCTACACCTTC. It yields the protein CASSLEGVGYGYTF.

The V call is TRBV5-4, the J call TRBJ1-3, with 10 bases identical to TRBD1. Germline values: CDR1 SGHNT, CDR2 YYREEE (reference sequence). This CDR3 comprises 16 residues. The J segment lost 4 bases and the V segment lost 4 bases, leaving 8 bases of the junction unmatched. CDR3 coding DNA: TGTGCCAGCAGCAGCCGGGACAGGGGATCGGGAAACACCATATATTTT. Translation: CASSSRDRGSGNTIYF.

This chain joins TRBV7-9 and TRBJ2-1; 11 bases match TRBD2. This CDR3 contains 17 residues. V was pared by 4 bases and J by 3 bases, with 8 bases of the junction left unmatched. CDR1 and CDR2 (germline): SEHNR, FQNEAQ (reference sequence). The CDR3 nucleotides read TGTGCCAGCAGCTCGGCGGGACTAGCGGATCACTACAATGAGCAGTTCTTC. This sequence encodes CASSSAGLADHYNEQFF.

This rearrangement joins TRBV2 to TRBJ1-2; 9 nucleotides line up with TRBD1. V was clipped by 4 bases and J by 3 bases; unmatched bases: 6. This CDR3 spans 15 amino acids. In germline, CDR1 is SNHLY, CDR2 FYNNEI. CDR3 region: CASSAPTGGDYGYTF. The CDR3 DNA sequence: TGTGCCAGCAGTGCTCCGACAGGGGGGGACTATGGCTACACCTTC.

CDR3 DNA sequence: TGCGCCAGCAGCCAAGATACCACCAGAGGAAGACGTTACGAGCAGTACTTC. It encodes CASSQDTTRGRRYEQYF. The chain employs TRBV4-1 and TRBJ2-7; D gene unclear. The germline V gene encodes CDR1 MGHRA and CDR2 YSYEKL. The CDR3 sequence is 17 residues long. V dropped 0 bases and J dropped 4 bases, with 19 bases sitting between them.

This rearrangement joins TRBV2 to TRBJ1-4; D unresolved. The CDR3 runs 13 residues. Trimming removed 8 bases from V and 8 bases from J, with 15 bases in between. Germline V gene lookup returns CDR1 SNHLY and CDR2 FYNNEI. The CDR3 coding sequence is TGTGCCAGCCAGTGGCAGGCGGGGGAAAAACTGTTTTTT. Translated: CASQWQAGEKLFF.

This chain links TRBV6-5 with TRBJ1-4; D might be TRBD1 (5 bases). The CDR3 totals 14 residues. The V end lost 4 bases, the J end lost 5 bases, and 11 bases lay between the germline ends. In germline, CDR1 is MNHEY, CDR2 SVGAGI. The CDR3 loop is CASSFDRINEKLFF. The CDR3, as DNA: TGTGCCAGCAGTTTCGACAGAATAAATGAAAAACTGTTTTTT.

Here the CDR3 reads CASSQSGTGAGNTIYF. Here the CDR3 DNA reads TGTGCCAGCAGCCAGTCCGGGACAGGGGCTGGAAACACCATATATTTT. The chain carries TRBV14 and TRBJ1-3; 10 bases align to TRBD1. The CDR3 totals 16 residues. Trimming cost V 3 bases and J 2 bases; bases outside gene matches: 4. Per germline, CDR1 SGHDN and CDR2 FVKESK.

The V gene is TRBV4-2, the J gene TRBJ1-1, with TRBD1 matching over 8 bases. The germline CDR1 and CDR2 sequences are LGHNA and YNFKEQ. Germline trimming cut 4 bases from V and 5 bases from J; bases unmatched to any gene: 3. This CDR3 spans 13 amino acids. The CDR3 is CASSPTGGTEAFF. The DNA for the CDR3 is TGTGCCAGCAGCCCCACAGGGGGAACTGAAGCTTTCTTT.

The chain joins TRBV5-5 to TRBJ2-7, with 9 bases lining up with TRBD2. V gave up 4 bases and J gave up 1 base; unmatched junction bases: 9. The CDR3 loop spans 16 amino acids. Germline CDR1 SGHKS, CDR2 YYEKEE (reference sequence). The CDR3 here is CASSLYGLATSYEQYF. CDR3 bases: TGTGCCAGCAGCCTCTACGGACTAGCGACATCCTACGAGCAGTACTTC.

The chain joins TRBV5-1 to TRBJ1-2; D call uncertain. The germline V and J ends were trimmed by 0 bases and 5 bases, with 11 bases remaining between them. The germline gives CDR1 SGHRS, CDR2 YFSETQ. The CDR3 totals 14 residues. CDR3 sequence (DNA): TGCGCCAGCAGCTTGGTTGAGCCCGCTTATGGCTACACCTTC. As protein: CASSLVEPAYGYTF.

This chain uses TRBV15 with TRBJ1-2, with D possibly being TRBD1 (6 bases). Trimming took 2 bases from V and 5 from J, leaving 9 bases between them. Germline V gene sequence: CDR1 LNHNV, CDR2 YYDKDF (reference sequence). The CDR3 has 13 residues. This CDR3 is CATSRNRDYGYTF. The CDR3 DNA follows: TGTGCCACCAGCAGAAACAGGGATTATGGCTACACCTTC.

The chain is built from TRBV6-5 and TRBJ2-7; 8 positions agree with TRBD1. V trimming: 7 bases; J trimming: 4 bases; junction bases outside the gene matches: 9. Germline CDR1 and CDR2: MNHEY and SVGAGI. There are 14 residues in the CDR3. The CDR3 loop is CASKPRQGAYEQYF. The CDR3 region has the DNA TGTGCCAGCAAGCCCCGGCAGGGGGCTTACGAGCAGTACTTC.

As DNA, the CDR3 is TGTGCCAGCAGCAGATTGACAGTGAACACTGAAGCTTTCTTT. Encoded protein: CASSRLTVNTEAFF. V is TRBV6-5 and J is TRBJ1-1; D is perhaps TRBD1 (5 bases). This CDR3 contains 14 residues. V shed 6 bases and J shed 0 bases, with 11 bases lying between them. Germline V gene lookup returns CDR1 MNHEY and CDR2 SVGAGI.

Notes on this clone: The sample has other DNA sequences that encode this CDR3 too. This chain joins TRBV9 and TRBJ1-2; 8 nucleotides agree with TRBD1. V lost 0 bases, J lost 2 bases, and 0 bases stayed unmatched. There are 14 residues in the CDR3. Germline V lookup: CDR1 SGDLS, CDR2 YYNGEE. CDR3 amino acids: CASSVGQGNYGYTF. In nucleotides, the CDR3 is TGTGCCAGCAGCGTAGGACAGGGGAACTATGGCTACACCTTC.

Here the CDR3 reads CASSLAGTGGYEQYF. The CDR3 DNA reads as TGTGCCAGCAGCTTGGCAGGGACAGGGGGCTACGAGCAGTACTTC. The J gene is TRBJ2-7, the V gene TRBV5-4, with 11 bases fitting TRBD1. CDR3 length: 15 amino acids. V dropped 0 bases and J dropped 3; count of bases not matched to a gene: 2. Germline values: CDR1 SGHNT, CDR2 YYREEE (reference sequence). The entire variable domain, with the rest obtained from reference TRBV5-4 and TRBJ2-7, is as follows: ETGVTQSPTHLIKTRGQQVTLRCSSQSGHNTVSWYQQALGQGPQFIFQYYREEENGRGNFPPRFSGLQFPNYSSELNVNALELDDSALYLCASSLAGTGGYEQYFGPGTRLTVT.

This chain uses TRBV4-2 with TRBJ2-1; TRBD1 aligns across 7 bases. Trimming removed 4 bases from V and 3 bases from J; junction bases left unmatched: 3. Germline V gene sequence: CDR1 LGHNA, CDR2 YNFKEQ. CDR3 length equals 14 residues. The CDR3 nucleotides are TGTGCCAGCAGCCCCCGGGACAGCTACAATGAGCAGTTCTTC. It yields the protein CASSPRDSYNEQFF.

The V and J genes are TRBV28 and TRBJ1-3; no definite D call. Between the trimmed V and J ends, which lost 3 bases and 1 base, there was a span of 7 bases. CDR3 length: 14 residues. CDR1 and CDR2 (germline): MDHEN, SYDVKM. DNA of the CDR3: TGTGCCAGCAGTTTCTATGCGTCTGGAAACACCATATATTTT. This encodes CASSFYASGNTIYF.

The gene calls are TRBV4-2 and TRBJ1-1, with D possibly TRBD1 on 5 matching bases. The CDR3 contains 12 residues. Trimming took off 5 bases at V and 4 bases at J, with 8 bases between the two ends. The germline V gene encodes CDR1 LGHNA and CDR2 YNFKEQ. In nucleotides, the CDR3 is TGTGCCAGCAGCTGGGGGGTCACTGAAGCTTTCTTT. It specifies CASSWGVTEAFF.

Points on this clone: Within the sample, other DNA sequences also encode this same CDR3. The CDR3 DNA sequence: TGTGCCAGCAGTTACAGCAGGGTGAACACTGAAGCTTTCTTT. Protein product: CASSYSRVNTEAFF. The gene calls are TRBV6-5 and TRBJ1-1; D is possibly TRBD1 (5 bases). The CDR3 runs to 14 residues. The V gene lost 2 bases and the J gene lost 0 bases, with 7 bases spanning the gap. CDR1 is MNHEY and CDR2 is SVGAGI in the germline V gene.